This T cell receptor (beta chain) comes out of a study of OX40 agonist ivuxolimab in advanced cancers. Germline loops: CDR1 SGHVS, CDR2 FQNEAQ. Trimming took off 1 base at V and 2 bases at J, with 9 bases between the two ends. CDR3 size: 14 residues. Turning to this clone: Its antigen remains unknown. Other DNA sequences from this sample encode an identical CDR3 as well.

Study-level findings and limits: Some nonresponders likewise displayed low normalized T-cell clonal expansion.

The method was immunoSEQ multiplex PCR; TCRdb's version includes in-frame clones alone and lacks a portion of them. The table includes about 45,000 clones, 84% detected once. The sequence came from an adult with an advanced solid tumor such as melanoma, head and neck, liver or kidney cancer. This specimen consisted of CD4+ or CD8+ T cells sorted from blood, obtained in a trial of the OX40 agonist ivuxolimab. The gene calls are TRBV7-8 and TRBJ2-7; no reliable D call. The DNA of the CDR3 is TGTGCCAGCAGCTTAGGTGGGGTAGCCTACGAGCAGTACTTC. Its translation is CASSLGGVAYEQYF.